This TCR beta chain was sequenced during a study of vaccination and CD4 T cells after COVID-19. Treatment noted: roughly 10-day PBMC culture with coronavirus spike peptide pools or control peptides (ViraFEST assay). Fresh IL-2 medium replaced half the culture medium on days 3 and 7. Researchers grew the cells for around 9 days and then pulled out CD4+ T cells by negative selection. Sequencing of DNA taken from cultured CD4+ T cells relied on the Oncomine TCR Beta short-read assay. TCRdb used MiXCR to reprocess the PCR reads, holding one entry per CDR3 protein. The sample yields thousands of distinct CDR3 sequences, under 80% seen once. CDR1 and CDR2 (germline): SGHNT, YYREEE (reference sequence). Trimming removed 1 base at V and 5 bases at J, with 3 bases between. The CDR3 is 11 residues long. Findings and limits, study-wide: Convalescent patients' vaccine-specific clones were spike mono-reactive in 304 of 307 cases. Median counts of SARS-CoV-2-reactive clonotypes increased from around 20 to 38; this difference was not significant.

This clonotype was found once. Its antigen is not identified. The TCR comes from a human donor who had recovered from COVID-19. The genes are TRBV5-4 and TRBJ2-5; no definite D call. Sequencing was done on a sample of CD4+ T cells from blood, cultured in vitro. In DNA, the CDR3 is TGTGCCAGCAGCTTGCGCGAGACCCAGTACTTC. Encoded protein: CASSLRETQYF.